The 5 T cell receptor beta chains reported below all come from one sample, sequenced in a study of T cell responses to AZD1222 COVID-19 vaccine. Produced via immunoSEQ multiplex PCR; TCRdb's table is partial and in-frame only. The sample includes about 170,000 clones, roughly nine tenths of them seen just once. The sequences come from peripheral blood, collected on day 0 of AZD1222 vaccination. Receptors were obtained from an adult in good health.

The chain uses TRBV28 and TRBJ2-7, with a tentative D call TRBD1 (5 bases). V gave up 9 bases and J gave up 3 bases, with 18 bases separating them. Germline assignment: CDR1 MDHEN and CDR2 SYDVKM. The CDR3 has 14 residues. The CDR3 DNA reads as TGTGCCAGTCAACCACCGACAGCTAACTACGAGCAGTACTTC. It translates to CASQPPTANYEQYF.

The chain links TRBV5-4 to TRBJ1-1, with 8 bases that match TRBD1. The CDR3 contains 17 residues. Germline-derived CDR1 and CDR2 are SGHNT and YYREEE (reference sequence). Trimming cost V 4 bases and J 0 bases; bases outside gene matches: 11. In nucleotides, the CDR3 is TGTGCCAGCAGCGCTGACAGGGGTAGGGGTTTGAACACTGAAGCTTTCTTT. This sequence encodes CASSADRGRGLNTEAFF.

The chain couples TRBV3-1 (or the pseudogene TRBV3-2) to TRBJ1-4, with D possibly being TRBD1 (5 bases). Germline V lookup: CDR1 LGHDT, CDR2 YNNKEL (reference sequence). V was clipped by 4 bases and J by 8 bases, with 20 bases between them. The CDR3 is made up of 16 amino acids. CDR3: CASSLRQSSLGEKLFF. For the CDR3, the DNA is TGTGCCAGCAGCCTTAGACAGTCATCGCTAGGAGAAAAACTGTTTTTT.

DNA of the CDR3: TGTGCCAGCAGTGATTACAGGCGAATGGACTACGAGCAGTACTTC. This translates into CASSDYRRMDYEQYF. The gene calls are TRBV28 and TRBJ2-7, with D tentatively TRBD1 (5 bases). The length of the CDR3 is 15 residues. V lost 5 bases, J lost 3 bases, and 17 bases lay in between. Germline CDR1 is MDHEN and CDR2 is SYDVKM. The complete variable domain, with remaining parts taken from reference TRBV28 and TRBJ2-7, reads DVKVTQSSRYLVKRTGEKVFLECVQDMDHENMFWYRQDPGLGLRLIYFSYDVKMKEKGDIPEGYSVSREKKERFSLILESASTNQTSMYLCASSDYRRMDYEQYFGPGTRLTVT.

The table lists this clone with a few counts. The V gene is TRBV7-2, the J gene TRBJ1-5; TRBD1 aligns across 9 bases. The germline V gene has CDR1 SGHTA and CDR2 FQGNSA. With 5 bases clipped from V and 4 bases from J, the junction kept 9 bases outside the gene matches. CDR3 length: 16 residues. CDR3 in amino acids: CASSVTDRGWNQPQHF. The CDR3 DNA is TGTGCCAGCAGCGTGACCGACAGGGGGTGGAATCAGCCCCAGCATTTT.